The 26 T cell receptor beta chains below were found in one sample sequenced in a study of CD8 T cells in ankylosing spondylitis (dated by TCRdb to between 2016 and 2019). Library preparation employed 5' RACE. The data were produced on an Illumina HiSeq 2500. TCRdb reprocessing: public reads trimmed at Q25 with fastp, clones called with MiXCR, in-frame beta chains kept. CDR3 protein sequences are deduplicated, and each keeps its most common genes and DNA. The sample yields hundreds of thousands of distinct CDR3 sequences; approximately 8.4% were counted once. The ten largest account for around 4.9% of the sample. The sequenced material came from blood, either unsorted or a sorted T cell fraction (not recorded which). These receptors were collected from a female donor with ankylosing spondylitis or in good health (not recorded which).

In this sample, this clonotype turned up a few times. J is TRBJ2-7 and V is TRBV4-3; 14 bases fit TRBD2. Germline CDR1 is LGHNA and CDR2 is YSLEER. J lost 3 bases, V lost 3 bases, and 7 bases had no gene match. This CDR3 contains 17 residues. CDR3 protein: CASSQGTSGSLHYEQYF. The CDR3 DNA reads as TGCGCCAGCAGCCAGGGGACTAGCGGGAGTCTCCACTACGAGCAGTACTTC.

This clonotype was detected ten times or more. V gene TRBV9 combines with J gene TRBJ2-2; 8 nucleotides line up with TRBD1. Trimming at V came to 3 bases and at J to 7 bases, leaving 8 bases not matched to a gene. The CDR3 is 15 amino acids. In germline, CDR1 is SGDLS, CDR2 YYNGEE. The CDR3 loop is CASSDSTGAGGELFF. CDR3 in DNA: TGTGCCAGCAGCGACTCGACAGGGGCCGGCGGGGAGCTGTTTTTT. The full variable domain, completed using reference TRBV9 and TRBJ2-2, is DSGVTQTPKHLITATGQRVTLRCSPRSGDLSVYWYQQSLDQGLQFLIQYYNGEERAKGNILERFSAQQFPDLHSELNLSSLELGDSALYFCASSDSTGAGGELFFGEGSRLTVL.

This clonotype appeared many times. This CDR3 reads CATSRGSGTTDTQYF. The CDR3 coding sequence is TGTGCCACCAGCCGGGGTAGCGGAACCACAGATACGCAGTATTTT. This chain joins TRBV15 and TRBJ2-3; TRBD2 might be the D (6 bases). Per germline, CDR1 LNHNV and CDR2 YYDKDF (reference sequence). Trimming took off 5 bases at V and 2 bases at J, with 14 bases between the two ends. The CDR3 loop spans 15 amino acids.

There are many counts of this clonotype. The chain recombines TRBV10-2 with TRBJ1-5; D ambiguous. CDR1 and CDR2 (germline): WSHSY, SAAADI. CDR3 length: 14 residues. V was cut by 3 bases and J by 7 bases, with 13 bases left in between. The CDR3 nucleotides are TGCGCCAGCAGTGAATCGGGTGCGGGACAGCCCCAGCATTTT. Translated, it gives CASSESGAGQPQHF.

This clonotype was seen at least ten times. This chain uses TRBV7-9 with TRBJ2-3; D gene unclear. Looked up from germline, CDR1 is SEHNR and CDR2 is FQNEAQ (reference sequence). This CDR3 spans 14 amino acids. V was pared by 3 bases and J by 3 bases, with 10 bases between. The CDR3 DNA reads TGTGCCAGCAGCTTCCTACGGCGAACAGATACGCAGTATTTT. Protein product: CASSFLRRTDTQYF.

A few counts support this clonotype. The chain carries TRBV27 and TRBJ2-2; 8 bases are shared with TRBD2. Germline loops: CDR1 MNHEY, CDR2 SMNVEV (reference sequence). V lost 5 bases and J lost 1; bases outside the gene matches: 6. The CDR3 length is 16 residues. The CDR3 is CASSRSGGVNTGELFF. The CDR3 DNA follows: TGTGCCAGCAGTCGCTCGGGGGGGGTGAACACCGGGGAGCTGTTTTTT.

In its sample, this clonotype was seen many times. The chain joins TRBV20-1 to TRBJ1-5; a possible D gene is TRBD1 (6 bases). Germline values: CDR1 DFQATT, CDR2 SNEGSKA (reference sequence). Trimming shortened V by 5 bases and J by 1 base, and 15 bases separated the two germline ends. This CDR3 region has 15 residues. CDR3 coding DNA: TGCAGTGCTGGGCAGGGGTTCGCGAGCAATCAGCCCCAGCATTTT. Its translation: CSAGQGFASNQPQHF.

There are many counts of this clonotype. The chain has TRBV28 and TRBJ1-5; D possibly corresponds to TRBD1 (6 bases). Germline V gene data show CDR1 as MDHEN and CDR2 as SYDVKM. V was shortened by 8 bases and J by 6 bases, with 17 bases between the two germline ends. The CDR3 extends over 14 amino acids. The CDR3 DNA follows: TGTGCCAGCGATAGGAAGGGGGGGGGTCAGCCCCAGCATTTT. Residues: CASDRKGGGQPQHF.

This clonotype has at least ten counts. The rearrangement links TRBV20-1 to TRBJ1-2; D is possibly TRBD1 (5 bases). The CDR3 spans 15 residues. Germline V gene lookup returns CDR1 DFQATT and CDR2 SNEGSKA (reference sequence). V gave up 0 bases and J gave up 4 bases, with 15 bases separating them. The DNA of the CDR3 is TGCAGTGCTAGAGATCAGGGCAGCGCCGTCTATGGCTACACCTTC. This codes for CSARDQGSAVYGYTF.

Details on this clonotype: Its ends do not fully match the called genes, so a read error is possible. CDR3 nucleotides: TGTGCCAGCCTCGACAGGGTCACCTACGGGCAGTACTTC. This translates into CASLDRVTYGQYF. The J gene is TRBJ2-7, the V gene TRBV28; 7 bases map to TRBD1. From germline, CDR1 is MDHEN and CDR2 SYDVKM. CDR3 length equals 13 residues.

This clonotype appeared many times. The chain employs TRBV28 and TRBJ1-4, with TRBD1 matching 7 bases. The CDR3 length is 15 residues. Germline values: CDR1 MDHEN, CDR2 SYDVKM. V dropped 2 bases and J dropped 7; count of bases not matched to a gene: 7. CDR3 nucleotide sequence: TGTGCCAGCAGTTTACCGACAGGGATTGGTGAAAAACTGTTTTTT. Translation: CASSLPTGIGEKLFF.

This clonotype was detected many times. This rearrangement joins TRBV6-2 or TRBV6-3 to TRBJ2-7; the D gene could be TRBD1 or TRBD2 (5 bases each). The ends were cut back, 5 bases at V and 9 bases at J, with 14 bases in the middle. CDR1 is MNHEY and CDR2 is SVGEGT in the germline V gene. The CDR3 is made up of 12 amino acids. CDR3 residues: CASSPGRTVQYF. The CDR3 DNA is TGTGCCAGCAGTCCGGGACGCACGGTGCAGTACTTC.

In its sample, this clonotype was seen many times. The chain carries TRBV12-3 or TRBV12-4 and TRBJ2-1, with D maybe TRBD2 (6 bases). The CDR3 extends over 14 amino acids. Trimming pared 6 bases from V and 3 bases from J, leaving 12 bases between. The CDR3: CASRWDLHYNEQFF. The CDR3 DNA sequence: TGTGCCAGCAGGTGGGACTTACACTACAATGAGCAGTTCTTC.

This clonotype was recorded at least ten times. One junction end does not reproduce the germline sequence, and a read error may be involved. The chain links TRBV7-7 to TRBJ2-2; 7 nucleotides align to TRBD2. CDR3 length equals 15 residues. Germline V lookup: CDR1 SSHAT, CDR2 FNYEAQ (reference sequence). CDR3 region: CASSLNLADTGELFF. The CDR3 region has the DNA TGTGCTAGCAGCCTTAACCTAGCGGACACCGGGGAGCTGTTTTTT.

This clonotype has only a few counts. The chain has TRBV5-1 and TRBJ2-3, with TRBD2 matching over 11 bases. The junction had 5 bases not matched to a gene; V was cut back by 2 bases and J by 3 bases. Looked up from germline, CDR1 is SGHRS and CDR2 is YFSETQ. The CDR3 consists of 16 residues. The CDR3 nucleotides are TGCGCCAGCAGCTTTCGGGCTAGCGGGAGGACAGATACGCAGTATTTT. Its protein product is CASSFRASGRTDTQYF.

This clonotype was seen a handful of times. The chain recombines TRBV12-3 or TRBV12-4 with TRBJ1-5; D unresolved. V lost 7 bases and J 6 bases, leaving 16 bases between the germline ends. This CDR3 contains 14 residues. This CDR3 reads CASTPGMGGQPQHF. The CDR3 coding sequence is TGTGCCAGCACCCCGGGGATGGGTGGTCAGCCCCAGCATTTT.

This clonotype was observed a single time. CDR3 DNA sequence: TGTGCCAGCAGGGGGCCCTTGGGAAGAGGTGGCACTGAAGCTTTCTTT. It translates to CASRGPLGRGGTEAFF. The gene calls are TRBV28 and TRBJ1-1; a possible D gene is TRBD1 (5 bases). The CDR3 extends over 16 amino acids. CDR1 and CDR2 from the germline V gene are MDHEN and SYDVKM. The ends were cut back, 6 bases at V and 4 bases at J, with 21 bases in the middle.

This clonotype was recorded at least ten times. The CDR3 spells CASRRGGAAEAFF. CDR3 DNA: TGTGCCAGCAGGCGGGGGGGAGCGGCTGAAGCTTTCTTT. J is TRBJ1-1 and V is TRBV12-3 or TRBV12-4; D is perhaps TRBD1 (5 bases). Trimming removed 6 bases from V and 6 bases from J, with 14 bases in between. The CDR3 extends over 13 amino acids.

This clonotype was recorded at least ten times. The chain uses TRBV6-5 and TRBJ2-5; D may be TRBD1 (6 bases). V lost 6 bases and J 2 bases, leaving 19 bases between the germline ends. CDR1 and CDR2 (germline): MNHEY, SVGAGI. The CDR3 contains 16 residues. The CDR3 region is CASSYEGVGQQETQYF. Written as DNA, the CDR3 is TGTGCCAGCAGCTATGAGGGGGTGGGGCAGCAAGAGACCCAGTACTTC.

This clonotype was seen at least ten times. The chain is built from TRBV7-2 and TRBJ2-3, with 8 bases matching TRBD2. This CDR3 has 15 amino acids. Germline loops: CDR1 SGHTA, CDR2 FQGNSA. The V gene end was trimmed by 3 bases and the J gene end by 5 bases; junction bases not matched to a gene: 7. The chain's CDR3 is CASSFRLALRDTQYF. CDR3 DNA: TGTGCCAGCAGCTTCCGACTAGCGCTCAGAGATACGCAGTATTTT.

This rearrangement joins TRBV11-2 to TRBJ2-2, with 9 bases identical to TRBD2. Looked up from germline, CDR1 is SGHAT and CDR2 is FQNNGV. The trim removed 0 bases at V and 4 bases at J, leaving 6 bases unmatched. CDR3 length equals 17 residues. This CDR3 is CASSLEGTSWGTGELFF. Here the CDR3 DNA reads TGTGCCAGCAGCTTAGAAGGGACTAGCTGGGGCACCGGGGAGCTGTTTTTT.

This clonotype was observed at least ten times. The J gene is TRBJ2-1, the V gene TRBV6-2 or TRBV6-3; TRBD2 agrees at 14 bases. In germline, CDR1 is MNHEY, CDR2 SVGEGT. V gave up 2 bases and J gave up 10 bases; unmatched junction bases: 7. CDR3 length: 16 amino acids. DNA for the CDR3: TGTGCCAGCAGTTACCCGGGACTAGCGGGAGAAGGGGAGCAGTTCTTC. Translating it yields CASSYPGLAGEGEQFF.

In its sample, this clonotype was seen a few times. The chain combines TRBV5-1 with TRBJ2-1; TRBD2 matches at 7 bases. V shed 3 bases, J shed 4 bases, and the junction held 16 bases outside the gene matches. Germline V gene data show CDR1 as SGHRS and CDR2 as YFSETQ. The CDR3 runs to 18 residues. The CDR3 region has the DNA TGCGCCAGCAGCTCCAGGGTTCAGGCGGGAGCCGGGTACAATGAGCAGTTCTTC. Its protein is CASSSRVQAGAGYNEQFF.

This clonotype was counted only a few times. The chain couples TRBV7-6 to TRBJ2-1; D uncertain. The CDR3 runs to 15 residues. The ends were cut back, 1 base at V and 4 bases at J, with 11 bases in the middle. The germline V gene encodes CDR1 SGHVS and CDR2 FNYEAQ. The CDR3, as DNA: TGTGCCAGCAGCTTAGTTAGGAGCAGGTACAATGAGCAGTTCTTC. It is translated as CASSLVRSRYNEQFF.

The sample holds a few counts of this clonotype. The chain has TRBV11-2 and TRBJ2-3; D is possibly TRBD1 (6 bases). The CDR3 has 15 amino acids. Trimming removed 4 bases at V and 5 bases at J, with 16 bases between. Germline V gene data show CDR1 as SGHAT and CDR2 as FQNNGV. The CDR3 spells CASSSVGGGVDTQYF. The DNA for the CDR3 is TGTGCCAGCAGCTCGGTAGGGGGTGGCGTAGATACGCAGTATTTT. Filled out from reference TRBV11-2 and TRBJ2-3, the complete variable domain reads EAGVAQSPRYKIIEKRQSVAFWCNPISGHATLYWYQQILGQGPKLLIQFQNNGVVDDSQLPKDRFSAERLKGVDSTLKIQPAKLEDSAVYLCASSSVGGGVDTQYFGPGTRLTVL.

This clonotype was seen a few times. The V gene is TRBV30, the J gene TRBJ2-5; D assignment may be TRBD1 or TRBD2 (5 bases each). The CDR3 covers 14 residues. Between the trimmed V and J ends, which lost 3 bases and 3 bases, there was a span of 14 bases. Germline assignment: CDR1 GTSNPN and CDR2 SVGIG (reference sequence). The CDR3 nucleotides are TGTGCCTGGAGCGAGGGACGGAAAAAAGAGACCCAGTACTTC. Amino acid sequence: CAWSEGRKKETQYF.